This T cell receptor beta chain was captured by sequencing in a study of beta chain features in type 1 diabetes. The whole isolated RNA underwent reverse transcription, so sequencing captured expressed TCRB transcripts. TCRdb's table, derived via immunoSEQ multiplex PCR, lists solely in-frame clones and lacks some. The sample has a few hundred thousand clones, 10% to 15% seen once; the top ten hold 0.0095% to 0.012%. CDR1 is SQVTM and CDR2 is ANQGSEA in the germline V gene. V shed 6 bases and J shed 0 bases, with 9 bases lying between them. CDR3 length: 13 amino acids. Study-level results: There was a moderate but significant shortening of TCRB CDR3s in all four CD4+ subsets of Type 1 diabetes patients.

Notes on this clone: The antigen is unknown.

V and J are TRBV29-1 and TRBJ1-5; TRBD1 might be the D (5 bases). Input material: naive CD4+ T cells from blood. This clonotype originated in a woman under 30 with type 1 diabetes. The CDR3 spells CSVRQTSNQPQHF. The CDR3 DNA follows: TGCAGCGTAAGACAGACTAGCAATCAGCCCCAGCATTTT.